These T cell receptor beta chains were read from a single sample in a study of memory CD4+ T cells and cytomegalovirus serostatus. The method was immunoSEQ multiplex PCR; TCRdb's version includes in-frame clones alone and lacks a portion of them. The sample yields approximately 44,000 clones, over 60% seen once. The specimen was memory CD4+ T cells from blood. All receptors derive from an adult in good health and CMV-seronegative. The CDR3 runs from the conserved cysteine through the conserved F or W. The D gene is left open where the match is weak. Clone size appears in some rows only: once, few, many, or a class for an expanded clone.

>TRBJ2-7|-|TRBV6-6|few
TGTGCCAGCAGTAACGGGGCCAACTCCTACGAGCAGTACTTC
CASSNGANSYEQYF
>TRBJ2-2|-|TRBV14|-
TGTGCCAGCAGCCAAGACTCCGATTACACCGGGGAGCTGTTTTTT
CASSQDSDYTGELFF
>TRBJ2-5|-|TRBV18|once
TGTGCCAGCTCGTTCGACAGCTACCAAGAGACCCAGTACTTC
CASSFDSYQETQYF
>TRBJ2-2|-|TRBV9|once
TGTGCCAGCAGCGCGGCCTTGTCAACCGGGGAGCTGTTTTTT
CASSAALSTGELFF
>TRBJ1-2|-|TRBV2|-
TGTGCCAGCAGTGAAGGGACCGGCTATGGCTACACCTTC
CASSEGTGYGYTF
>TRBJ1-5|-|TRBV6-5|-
TGTGCCAGCAACGGAAGGAATCAGCCCCAGCATTTT
CASNGRNQPQHF
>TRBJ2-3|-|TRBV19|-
TGTGCCAGTAGTTTACAGTGGGAGGATACGCAGTATTTT
CASSLQWEDTQYF
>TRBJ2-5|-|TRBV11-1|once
TGTGCCAGCAGCAGAGGGGAGGAGACCCAGTACTTC
CASSRGEETQYF
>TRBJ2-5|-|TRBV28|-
TGTGCCAGCAGTTTCGGGGTTGAAGAGACCCAGTACTTC
CASSFGVEETQYF
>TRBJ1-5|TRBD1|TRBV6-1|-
TGTGCCAGCAGTGGAGAACAGGGGCTGGGTCAGCCCCAGCATTTT
CASSGEQGLGQPQHF
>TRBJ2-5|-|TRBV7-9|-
TGTGCCAGCAGCCCTCGGAGGAGGGCCGGAGAGACCCAGTACTTC
CASSPRRRAGETQYF
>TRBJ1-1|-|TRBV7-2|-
TGTGCCAGCAGCCTCAGTCAGAACACTGAAGCTTTCTTT
CASSLSQNTEAFF
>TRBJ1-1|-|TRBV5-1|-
TGCGCCAGCAGCTTGGTGACGAACACTGAAGCTTTCTTT
CASSLVTNTEAFF
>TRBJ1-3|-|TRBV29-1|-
TGCAGCGTTGTGGTTCAGTTGGGTGGAAACACCATATATTTT
CSVVVQLGGNTIYF
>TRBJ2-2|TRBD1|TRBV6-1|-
TGTGCCAGCAGTGAAGCACCGGGACAGGAGGGCGGGGAGCTGTTTTTT
CASSEAPGQEGGELFF
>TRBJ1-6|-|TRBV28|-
TGTGCCAGCAGCCCCCCTGGAGCCGCCGAGCTGGGTAATTCACCCCTCCACTTT
CASSPPGAAELGNSPLHF
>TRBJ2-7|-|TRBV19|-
TGTGCCAGTAGTCCGGGGACGGGGGAGCAGTACTTC
CASSPGTGEQYF
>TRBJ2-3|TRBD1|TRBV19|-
TGTGCCAGTAGTATAGACCCGGACAGGGAGGATACGCAGTATTTT
CASSIDPDREDTQYF
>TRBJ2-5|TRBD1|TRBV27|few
TGTGCCAGCAGTTTATGGGCAGGGGGCGGGGAGACCCAGTACTTC
CASSLWAGGGETQYF